This TCR beta chain was observed in a study of control samples from healthy donors and cancer patients (dated by TCRdb to 2020 to 2021). The CDR3 sequence holds 16 residues, the cysteine and phenylalanine included. Only the CDR3 DNA is retained, 48 bases long and in frame from the first base. V loses 4 bases at its end and J loses 0 bases; junction bases beyond the gene matches: 5. According to the germline V gene, CDR1 reads SGHDT and CDR2 reads YYEEEE. About this clone: The antigen this receptor binds is unknown. The record has no base qualities; no much larger clone is one base away.

The library was generated by the immunoSEQ multiplex PCR assay. TCRdb stores this immuneACCESS table with in-frame sequences only. Part of the clones is absent; in the studies checked, under half of the shortfall reflects unresolved V genes, and no reason is known for the rest. For this sample the table gives some 67,000 clones, of which around 92% were detected only once. The biggest ten clones account for roughly a fifth of the sample. The sample was PBMCs. The rearranged chain carries TRBV5-6 and TRBJ1-1; a stretch of 11 junction bases matches TRBD1. The receptor's source is a man aged 60 to 69 with lung cancer. The sequenced DNA: TGTGCCAGCAGCCCACGGGGACAGGGGGTGAACACTGAAGCTTTCTTT. This sequence encodes CASSPRGQGVNTEAFF. Joined to the reference TRBV5-6 and TRBJ1-1 proteins, this CDR3 gives the full variable domain: DAGVTQSPTHLIKTRGQQVTLRCSPKSGHDTVSWYQQALGQGPQFIFQYYEEEERQRGNFPDRFSGHQFPNYSSELNVNALLLGDSALYLCASSPRGQGVNTEAFFGQGTRLTVV.